The subject of this entry is one T cell receptor (beta chain). Profiling relied on immunoSEQ multiplex PCR, and the TCRdb table lists in-frame clones only, not all of them. The sample holds fewer than 90,000 clones, 76% seen once. The entry originates in a study of blood T cell repertoires in COVID-19. Study in general: Whether acute or convalescent, the COVID-19 samples came from the United States, Italy and Spain. Sample material is recorded as cDNA or gDNA derived from T cells, B-cell-depleted T cells, or PBMCs.

Germline V CDR1 and CDR2: KGHSH, LQKENI. J was trimmed by 5 bases and V by 2 bases; bases with no gene match: 3. CDR3 length equals 14 residues. The chain links TRBV18 to TRBJ2-1; the match to TRBD2 covers 7 bases. What was sequenced was peripheral blood. This sequence originates from a man in his sixties with COVID-19, enrolled during active disease. The CDR3 protein is CASSPIGLDNEQFF. The CDR3 bases are TGTGCCAGCTCACCAATAGGACTAGACAATGAGCAGTTCTTC.